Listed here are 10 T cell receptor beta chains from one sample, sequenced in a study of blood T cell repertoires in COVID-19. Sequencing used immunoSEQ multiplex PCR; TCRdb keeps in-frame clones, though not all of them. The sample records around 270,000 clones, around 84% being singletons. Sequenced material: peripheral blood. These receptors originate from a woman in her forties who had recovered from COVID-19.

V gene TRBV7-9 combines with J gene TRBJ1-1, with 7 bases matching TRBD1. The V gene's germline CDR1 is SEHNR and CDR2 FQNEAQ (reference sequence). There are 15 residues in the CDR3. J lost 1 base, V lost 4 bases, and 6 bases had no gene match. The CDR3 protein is CASSWRTGENTEAFF. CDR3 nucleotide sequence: TGTGCCAGCAGCTGGCGGACAGGAGAGAACACTGAAGCTTTCTTT.

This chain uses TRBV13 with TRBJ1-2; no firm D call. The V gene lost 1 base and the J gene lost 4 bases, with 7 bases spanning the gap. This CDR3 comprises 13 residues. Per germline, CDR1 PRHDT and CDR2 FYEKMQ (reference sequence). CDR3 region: CASSLVQTYGYTF. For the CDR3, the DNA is TGTGCCAGCAGCTTAGTACAGACCTATGGCTACACCTTC.

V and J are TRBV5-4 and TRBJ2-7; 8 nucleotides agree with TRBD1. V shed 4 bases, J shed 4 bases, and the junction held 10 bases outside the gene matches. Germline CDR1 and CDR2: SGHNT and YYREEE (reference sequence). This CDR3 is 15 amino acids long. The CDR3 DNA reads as TGTGCCAGCAGCCGGCAGGGGGCCTCGGGGTACGAGCAGTACTTC. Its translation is CASSRQGASGYEQYF.

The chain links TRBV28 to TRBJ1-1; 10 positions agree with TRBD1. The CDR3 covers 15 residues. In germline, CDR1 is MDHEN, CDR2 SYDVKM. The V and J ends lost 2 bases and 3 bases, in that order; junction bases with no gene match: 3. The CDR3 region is CASSLDRGRYTEAFF. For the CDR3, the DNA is TGTGCCAGCAGTTTAGACAGGGGGCGGTACACTGAAGCTTTCTTT.

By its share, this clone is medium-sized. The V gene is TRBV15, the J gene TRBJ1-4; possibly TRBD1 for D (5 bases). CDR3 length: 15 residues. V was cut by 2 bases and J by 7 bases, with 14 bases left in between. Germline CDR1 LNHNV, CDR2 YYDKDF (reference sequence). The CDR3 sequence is CATSRSRGEGEKLFF. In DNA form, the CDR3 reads TGTGCCACCAGCAGATCCCGAGGGGAGGGTGAAAAACTGTTTTTT.

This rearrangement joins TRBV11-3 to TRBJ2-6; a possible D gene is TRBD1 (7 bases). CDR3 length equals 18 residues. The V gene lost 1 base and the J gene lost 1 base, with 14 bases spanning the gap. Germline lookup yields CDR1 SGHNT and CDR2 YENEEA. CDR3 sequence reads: CASSLGGGGLSGANVLTF. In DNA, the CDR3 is TGTGCCAGCAGCTTAGGAGGAGGGGGCCTATCTGGGGCCAACGTCCTGACTTTC.

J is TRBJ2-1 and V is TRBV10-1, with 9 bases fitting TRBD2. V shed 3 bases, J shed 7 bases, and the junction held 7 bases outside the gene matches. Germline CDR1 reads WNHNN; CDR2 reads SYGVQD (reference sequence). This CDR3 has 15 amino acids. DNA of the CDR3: TGCGCCAGCAGTGACGGCGGGGGGGCCTTGAATGAGCAGTTCTTC. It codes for CASSDGGGALNEQFF.

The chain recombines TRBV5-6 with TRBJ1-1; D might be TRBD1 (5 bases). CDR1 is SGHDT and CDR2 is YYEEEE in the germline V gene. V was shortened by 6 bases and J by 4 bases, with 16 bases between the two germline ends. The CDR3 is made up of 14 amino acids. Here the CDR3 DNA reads TGTGCCAGCACAGGTGGGGGACTGGGCACTGAAGCTTTCTTT. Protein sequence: CASTGGGLGTEAFF.

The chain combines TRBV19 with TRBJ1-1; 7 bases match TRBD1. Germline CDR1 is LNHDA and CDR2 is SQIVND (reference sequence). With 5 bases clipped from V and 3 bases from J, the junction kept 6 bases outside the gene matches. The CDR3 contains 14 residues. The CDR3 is CASSPDRSDTEAFF. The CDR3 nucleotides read TGTGCCAGTAGTCCGGACAGGTCGGACACTGAAGCTTTCTTT.

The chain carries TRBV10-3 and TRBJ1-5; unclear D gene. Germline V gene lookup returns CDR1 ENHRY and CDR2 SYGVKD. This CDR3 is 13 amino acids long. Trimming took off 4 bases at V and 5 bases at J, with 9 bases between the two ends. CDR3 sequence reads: CAISGASDQPQHF. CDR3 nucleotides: TGTGCCATCAGTGGGGCATCCGATCAGCCCCAGCATTTT.